This TCR beta chain emerged from a study of technical replicates of blood from a handful of donors. Generated by immunoSEQ multiplex PCR, the TCRdb table keeps only in-frame clones and is missing some. The sample gives approximately 70,000 clones, under 98% of which show up once; about 0.3% is in the top ten. Germline V gives CDR1 SGHVS, CDR2 FQNEAQ. With 3 bases clipped from V and 5 bases from J, the junction kept 4 bases outside the gene matches. The CDR3 spans 15 residues. The origin of this receptor is a human donor in good health. Sequencing was done on a sample of T cells isolated from PBMCs. V gene TRBV7-8 combines with J gene TRBJ2-2, with 9 nucleotides matching TRBD2. DNA of the CDR3: TGTGCCAGCAGCTTTATGCGGGAGGGGACCGGGGAGCTGTTTTTT. Translating it yields CASSFMREGTGELFF.